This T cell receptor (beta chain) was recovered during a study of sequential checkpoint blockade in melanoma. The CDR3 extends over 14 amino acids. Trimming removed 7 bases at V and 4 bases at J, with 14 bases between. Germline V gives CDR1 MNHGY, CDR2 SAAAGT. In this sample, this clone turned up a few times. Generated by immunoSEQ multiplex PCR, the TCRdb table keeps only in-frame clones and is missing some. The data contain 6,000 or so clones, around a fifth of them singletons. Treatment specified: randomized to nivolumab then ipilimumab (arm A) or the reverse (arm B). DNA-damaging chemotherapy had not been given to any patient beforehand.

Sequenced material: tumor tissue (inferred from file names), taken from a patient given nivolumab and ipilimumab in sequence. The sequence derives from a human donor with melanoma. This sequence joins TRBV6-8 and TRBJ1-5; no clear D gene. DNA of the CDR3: TGTGCCAGCAATGAACTTGCCCGAAATCAGCCCCAGCATTTT. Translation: CASNELARNQPQHF.